This record covers a single T cell receptor beta chain. Clones were read by immunoSEQ multiplex PCR, and TCRdb kept only the in-frame ones, dropping some. The table records around 280,000 clones, around nine tenths of them present only once. With 6 bases removed from V and 4 bases from J, the gap between germline ends came to 16 bases. This CDR3 has 15 residues. This sample was taken from a study of blood T cell repertoires in COVID-19. This TCR was sampled from a young woman with COVID-19, enrolled during active disease. Sequenced input: peripheral blood. The chain employs TRBV6-7 and TRBJ2-1; perhaps TRBD2 as D (5 bases). TRBV6-7 has ORF status, its function being uncertain. The CDR3 coding sequence is TGTGCCAGCAGGTCCTCTAGCCCCCCTTACAATGAGCAGTTCTTC. Its translation: CASRSSSPPYNEQFF.